This T cell receptor beta chain comes out of a study of blood T cell repertoires in COVID-19 (dated by TCRdb to between 2020 and 2021). Background for the entire study: Collaborator samples came from the United States, Italy and Spain and covered acute and convalescent phases of COVID-19. The material from the prospective study consisted of cDNA or gDNA derived from T cells, B-cell-depleted T cells, or PBMCs. Subjects who had been exposed to COVID-19, were actively infected with it, or had recovered from it provided the deeply sampled blood TCRbeta repertoires that made up the dataset. The repertoires were released in a freely available public database intended as a resource for research on the immune response to SARS-CoV-2. The samples were drawn from two sources: the first 160 participants of the ongoing ImmuneRACE study, and over 1,000 subjects contributed by 6 global collaborators. Nearly every sample came with metadata listing a de-identified subject ID, COVID-19 status, age in years and sex. Where available, HLA class I and class II types were obtained from metadata supplied by the sample provider rather than from assay-based typing. Results and caveats for the whole study, not just this receptor: How much clinical and demographic metadata was included differed by source and by participant, and the metadata was provided uncurated.

At the junction V is shortened by 6 bases and J by 6 bases, with 17 bases in between. CDR1 is given as MNHEY and CDR2 as SVGAGI, both from the germline V gene. From its cysteine to its phenylalanine, the CDR3 spans 14 amino acids. The sequence is cut down to CDR3 DNA, 42 bases in frame from base 1. The immunoSEQ Assay, a bias-controlled multiplex PCR, was used to amplify TCRbeta CDR3 regions from genomic DNA. As for the authors' bioinformatics: The number of nucleated cells in each sample was estimated by amplification of reference gene primers within the assay. To quantify the absolute abundance of each unique TCRbeta CDR3 rearrangement, sequence reads were collapsed and filtered. For each sample, productive Simpson clonality was calculated as the square root of Simpson's diversity index over productive rearrangements. The immuneACCESS repertoire file appears here via TCRdb, limited to in-frame rearrangements. These files lack a portion of the clones; in checked studies, under half of the deficit traces to unresolved V genes, and the cause of the others is not known. V, J and clone size are taken as reported in that table, and D and trimming were inferred from the DNA itself. The sample table records 200,000 to 250,000 clones; approximately 80% of these occur just once. Roughly 12% of the sample is taken by the ten largest.

Of note for this clone: Its binding antigen is unknown. Base-call qualities are not available, and no considerably larger clone is one nucleotide away.

Collaborating institutions collected whole blood in K2EDTA tubes following their own protocols. Collaborator samples were shipped for TCRbeta analysis as frozen whole blood, isolated PBMCs, or DNA extracted from either sample type. The rearranged chain carries TRBV6-5 and TRBJ1-1, with the D gene uncertain. This receptor was taken from a human donor in a cohort sampled during active COVID-19. The sequenced sample consisted of peripheral blood. The CDR3: CASSVSGRQPEAFF. Here is the DNA: TGTGCCAGCAGCGTTTCGGGGAGGCAACCTGAAGCTTTCTTT.